Presented here are 32 T cell receptor beta chains from one specimen sequenced in a study of blood T cell repertoires in COVID-19. The data were produced by immunoSEQ multiplex PCR, yet TCRdb's version contains in-frame clones alone and is incomplete. The sample holds over 70,000 clones, 82% seen once. The sample was peripheral blood. These receptor sequences come from a woman aged 55-70 years with acute or convalescent COVID-19.

This clone was counted a single time. This chain links TRBV25-1 with TRBJ1-5, with 9 nucleotides matching TRBD1. V lost 7 bases, J lost 3 bases, and 4 bases stayed unmatched. Germline assignment: CDR1 MGHDK and CDR2 SYGVNS. The CDR3 totals 14 residues. CDR3: CASKQGALNQPQHF. The CDR3 coding sequence is TGTGCCAGCAAACAGGGGGCTCTCAATCAGCCCCAGCATTTT.

This sequence joins TRBV5-1 and TRBJ1-2, with 7 positions matching TRBD1. V trimming: 4 bases; J trimming: 2 bases; junction bases outside the gene matches: 8. CDR3 length: 15 residues. CDR1 SGHRS and CDR2 YFSETQ come from the germline V gene. The CDR3 nucleotides read TGCGCCAGCAGCATACAGGGGATGGGGAACTATGGCTACACCTTC. Its translation is CASSIQGMGNYGYTF.

V is TRBV6-1 and J is TRBJ2-2; 7 bases align to TRBD1. V trimming: 8 bases; J trimming: 5 bases; junction bases outside the gene matches: 5. Germline CDR1 MNHNS, CDR2 SASEGT. The CDR3 runs to 13 residues. This CDR3 is CASGGQWTGELFF. In nucleotides, the CDR3 is TGTGCCAGCGGGGGACAGTGGACCGGGGAGCTGTTTTTT.

Notes on this clone: This sample includes further DNA sequences coding for the same CDR3. V usage is TRBV5-1 and J usage is TRBJ1-5; D possibly corresponds to TRBD1 (5 bases). The CDR3 extends over 14 amino acids. V lost 4 bases and J 4 bases, leaving 12 bases between the germline ends. The germline V gene has CDR1 SGHRS and CDR2 YFSETQ. The CDR3 DNA is TGCGCCAGCAGCCCGGGCGGGGGTAATCAGCCCCAGCATTTT. This encodes CASSPGGGNQPQHF.

V is TRBV5-6 and J is TRBJ1-1; no clear D gene. Germline loops: CDR1 SGHDT, CDR2 YYEEEE. V was pared by 1 base and J by 1 base, with 5 bases between. The CDR3 totals 13 residues. The CDR3 loop reads CASSLPRNTEAFF. As DNA, the CDR3 is TGTGCCAGCAGCTTGCCCAGGAACACTGAAGCTTTCTTT.

This clone came up a few times. This chain joins TRBV5-4 and TRBJ2-1, with TRBD2 matching over 8 bases. With 1 base clipped from V and 7 bases from J, the junction kept 7 bases outside the gene matches. The CDR3 totals 15 residues. From germline, CDR1 is SGHNT and CDR2 YYREEE (reference sequence). CDR3 coding DNA: TGTGCCAGCAGCTTGCCAGCGGGAGAACGAAATGAGCAGTTCTTC. This encodes CASSLPAGERNEQFF.

The chain links TRBV9 to TRBJ2-7, with TRBD2 identical over 7 bases. V was pared by 3 bases and J by 6 bases, with 6 bases of the junction left unmatched. In germline, CDR1 is SGDLS, CDR2 YYNGEE. This CDR3 contains 13 residues. The CDR3 coding sequence is TGTGCCAGCAGCGCCGGGGAGGGGTCCGAGCAGTACTTC. Translated, it gives CASSAGEGSEQYF.

The count of this clone is one. The CDR3 reads CASSRFYEQYF. CDR3 DNA sequence: TGTGCCAGCAGTCGTTTTTACGAGCAGTACTTC. The rearrangement links TRBV3-1 (or the pseudogene TRBV3-2) to TRBJ2-7; D not resolved. The CDR3 consists of 11 residues. The ends were cut back, 6 bases at V and 4 bases at J, with 7 bases in the middle. CDR1 LGHDT and CDR2 YNNKEL come from the germline V gene (reference sequence).

The chain joins TRBV11-2 to TRBJ1-1; 9 bases match TRBD1. There are 16 residues in the CDR3. Germline assignment: CDR1 SGHAT and CDR2 FQNNGV. V lost 3 bases and J lost 3; bases outside the gene matches: 8. The CDR3 coding sequence is TGTGCCAGCAGCTTGGAAAGGGGACAGGGTCACACTGAAGCTTTCTTT. Translation gives CASSLERGQGHTEAFF.

This chain uses TRBV6-5 with TRBJ2-7; D ambiguous. The CDR3 extends over 12 amino acids. The V end lost 4 bases, the J end lost 5 bases, and 9 bases lay between the germline ends. Germline V gene sequence: CDR1 MNHEY, CDR2 SVGAGI. The chain's CDR3 is CASSSSLHEQYF. The CDR3 DNA reads as TGTGCCAGCAGTTCTAGTCTACACGAGCAGTACTTC.

V is TRBV10-3 and J is TRBJ1-1; 7 bases line up with TRBD1. After removal of 3 bases from V and 6 bases from J, the junction contained 10 bases not matched to a gene. Germline V gene data show CDR1 as ENHRY and CDR2 as SYGVKD. The CDR3 runs 15 residues. CDR3 DNA: TGTGCCATCAGTGAAGTGGGAGGAGGGGGCTCTGAAGCTTTCTTT. As protein: CAISEVGGGGSEAFF.

The V call is TRBV6-6, the J call TRBJ1-3; D remains ambiguous. Germline CDR1 reads MNHNY; CDR2 reads SVGAGI (reference sequence). V was shortened by 9 bases and J by 0 bases, with 9 bases between the two germline ends. The CDR3 consists of 13 residues. CDR3 in DNA: TGTGCCAGTGATCCGAGCTCTGGAAACACCATATATTTT. This gives the protein CASDPSSGNTIYF.

The rearrangement joins TRBV21-1 to TRBJ1-1. TRBV21-1 is annotated as a pseudogene. The CDR3 contains 15 residues. This CDR3 is CASSKGGGQNTEAFF. The DNA of the CDR3 is TGTGCCAGCAGCAAAGGGGGGGGACAGAACACTGAAGCTTTCTTT.

The chain is built from TRBV30 and TRBJ1-4, with 10 bases lining up with TRBD1. CDR3 size: 13 residues. Germline V gene sequence: CDR1 GTSNPN, CDR2 SVGIG (reference sequence). The V and J ends lost 3 bases and 6 bases, in that order; junction bases with no gene match: 1. The CDR3 reads CAWRTGGYEKLFF. The CDR3 nucleotides read TGTGCCTGGAGGACAGGGGGCTATGAAAAACTGTTTTTT. Drawing the rest from reference TRBV30 and TRBJ1-4, the complete variable domain is SQTIHQWPATLVQPVGSPLSLECTVEGTSNPNLYWYRQAAGRGLQLLFYSVGIGQISSEVPQNLSASRPQDRQFILSSKKLLLSDSGFYLCAWRTGGYEKLFFGSGTQLSVL.

V usage is TRBV5-1 and J usage is TRBJ2-1; 7 bases fit TRBD1. Germline trimming cut 4 bases from V and 0 bases from J; bases unmatched to any gene: 7. Germline V gives CDR1 SGHRS, CDR2 YFSETQ. The CDR3 runs 16 residues. The CDR3 DNA reads TGCGCCAGCAGCACCCGGGACAGCAGCTCCTACAATGAGCAGTTCTTC. Protein product: CASSTRDSSSYNEQFF.

J is TRBJ2-5 and V is TRBV5-6; TRBD1 might be the D (5 bases). Between the trimmed V and J ends, which lost 5 bases and 9 bases, there was a span of 17 bases. Germline CDR1 reads SGHDT; CDR2 reads YYEEEE. The CDR3 has 13 residues. The CDR3 DNA reads as TGTGCCAGCAGTGGACACAGAATCCGGGCCCAGTACTTC. It encodes CASSGHRIRAQYF.

J is TRBJ2-1 and V is TRBV19; TRBD1 matches 7 bases. Germline CDR1 and CDR2: LNHDA and SQIVND (reference sequence). The CDR3 loop spans 14 amino acids. With 8 bases clipped from V and 7 bases from J, the junction kept 11 bases outside the gene matches. This CDR3 is CASLKTGVRNEQFF. Written as DNA, the CDR3 is TGTGCCAGTTTAAAAACAGGGGTTCGGAATGAGCAGTTCTTC.

The chain is built from TRBV6-6 and TRBJ1-3, with 10 bases aligning to TRBD1. Germline V lookup: CDR1 MNHNY, CDR2 SVGAGI (reference sequence). CDR3 size: 15 residues. J was trimmed by 4 bases and V by 6 bases; bases with no gene match: 6. CDR3: CASSNRQGAGNTIYF. DNA for the CDR3: TGTGCCAGCAGCAACCGACAGGGGGCGGGAAACACCATATATTTT.

The genes are TRBV15 and TRBJ2-2; 8 nucleotides match TRBD1. V shed 3 bases and J 2 bases; nucleotides not matched to a gene: 5. Per germline, CDR1 LNHNV and CDR2 YYDKDF (reference sequence). There are 16 residues in the CDR3. CDR3 residues: CATSSPGTGNTGELFF. The CDR3 DNA reads as TGTGCCACCAGCAGTCCCGGGACAGGTAACACCGGGGAGCTGTTTTTT.

The CDR3 spells CASSPKAGVTEAFF. The CDR3 coding sequence is TGTGCCAGCTCACCGAAGGCAGGGGTCACTGAAGCTTTCTTT. This sequence joins TRBV18 and TRBJ1-1, with D perhaps matching TRBD1 (6 bases). The germline CDR1 and CDR2 sequences are KGHSH and LQKENI. V lost 3 bases and J 4 bases, leaving 12 bases between the germline ends. This CDR3 has 14 residues.

The chain combines TRBV19 with TRBJ1-1; 7 positions match TRBD1. Germline V gene data show CDR1 as LNHDA and CDR2 as SQIVND (reference sequence). Trimming at V came to 6 bases and at J to 1 base, leaving 8 bases not matched to a gene. The CDR3 is 15 residues long. CDR3 residues: CASSLKQGRNTEAFF. Written as DNA, the CDR3 is TGTGCCAGTAGCCTAAAACAGGGGAGGAACACTGAAGCTTTCTTT.

This clone was detected only a few times. The genes are TRBV5-1 and TRBJ2-5; TRBD2 matches 8 bases. The CDR3 runs to 15 residues. Germline-derived CDR1 and CDR2 are SGHRS and YFSETQ. V gave up 1 base and J gave up 2 bases; unmatched junction bases: 4. CDR3 nucleotide sequence: TGCGCCAGCAGCTTGCCGGGAGGGGGACAAGAGACCCAGTACTTC. Translation gives CASSLPGGGQETQYF.

The CDR3 sequence: CASSPSTDTQYF. The CDR3 DNA sequence: TGTGCCAGTAGTCCTTCCACAGATACGCAGTATTTT. This sequence joins TRBV19 and TRBJ2-3; D unclear. The CDR3 runs 12 residues. The germline CDR1 and CDR2 sequences are LNHDA and SQIVND (reference sequence). Trimming cost V 5 bases and J 2 bases, with 5 bases left between them.

This clone was found a few times. The chain links TRBV21-1 to TRBJ1-6; the D call TRBD1 from the table was never checked on the DNA. TRBV21-1 is a documented pseudogene. The CDR3 runs 15 residues. The CDR3 DNA reads TGTGCCAGCAGCACAAGGGACAGCAATAATTCACCCCTCCACTTT. Translating it yields CASSTRDSNNSPLHF.

V is TRBV5-1 and J is TRBJ2-3; D unresolved. Germline V gene sequence: CDR1 SGHRS, CDR2 YFSETQ. This CDR3 spans 13 amino acids. The germline V and J ends were trimmed by 0 bases and 3 bases, with 5 bases remaining between them. Here the CDR3 DNA reads TGCGCCAGCAGCTTGGGGCCGACAGATACGCAGTATTTT. It codes for CASSLGPTDTQYF.

The chain is built from TRBV2 and TRBJ2-2, with D possibly TRBD2 on 6 matching bases. The CDR3 spans 15 residues. V lost 6 bases and J lost 6, with 17 bases in between. Germline V gene lookup returns CDR1 SNHLY and CDR2 FYNNEI. DNA of the CDR3: TGTGCCAGCAGGGAGGGGACGCCCGGGGCCGGGGAGCTGTTTTTT. It is translated as CASREGTPGAGELFF.

The chain employs TRBV5-4 and TRBJ1-2, with TRBD1 matching 8 bases. CDR1 is SGHNT and CDR2 is YYREEE in the germline V gene (reference sequence). This CDR3 has 15 amino acids. V lost 4 bases and J lost 4; bases outside the gene matches: 9. DNA for the CDR3: TGTGCCAGCAGCGCGAATCCAGGGGGCGGCTATGGCTACACCTTC. Translated: CASSANPGGGYGYTF. Using reference TRBV5-4 and TRBJ1-2 for the parts outside the CDR3, the full variable domain is ETGVTQSPTHLIKTRGQQVTLRCSSQSGHNTVSWYQQALGQGPQFIFQYYREEENGRGNFPPRFSGLQFPNYSSELNVNALELDDSALYLCASSANPGGGYGYTFGSGTRLTVV.

The rearrangement links TRBV27 to TRBJ1-5; D not certain. CDR1 MNHEY and CDR2 SMNVEV come from the germline V gene (reference sequence). The CDR3 spans 14 residues. V was pared by 5 bases and J by 3 bases, with 11 bases between. The CDR3: CASSRTYDNQPQHF. The CDR3 DNA follows: TGTGCCAGCAGTCGTACATACGACAATCAGCCCCAGCATTTT.

J is TRBJ2-1 and V is TRBV21-1; the table's D call, TRBD1, has no DNA check behind it. TRBV21-1 is a listed pseudogene. The CDR3 contains 13 residues. CDR3 sequence: CASGGSSYNEQFF. The CDR3 DNA reads TGTGCCTCAGGGGGGAGCTCCTACAATGAGCAGTTCTTC.

The chain links TRBV28 to TRBJ2-7; TRBD1 aligns across 8 bases. CDR3 length equals 14 residues. J was trimmed by 2 bases and V by 6 bases; bases with no gene match: 6. Per germline, CDR1 MDHEN and CDR2 SYDVKM. CDR3 in DNA: TGTGCCAGCAGCCCCGGACAGGGCACCTACGAGCAGTACTTC. Protein: CASSPGQGTYEQYF. The whole variable domain, filled in from reference TRBV28 and TRBJ2-7, reads DVKVTQSSRYLVKRTGEKVFLECVQDMDHENMFWYRQDPGLGLRLIYFSYDVKMKEKGDIPEGYSVSREKKERFSLILESASTNQTSMYLCASSPGQGTYEQYFGPGTRLTVT.

The J gene is TRBJ1-2, the V gene TRBV2, with a possible D match to TRBD1 (5 bases). The germline CDR1 and CDR2 sequences are SNHLY and FYNNEI. The CDR3 extends over 13 amino acids. V shed 5 bases and J shed 3 bases, with 10 bases lying between them. CDR3 coding DNA: TGTGCCAGCAGTTCTGACAGAGACTATGGCTACACCTTC. It is translated as CASSSDRDYGYTF.

The chain employs TRBV3-1 (or the pseudogene TRBV3-2) and TRBJ1-1; a weak D match, TRBD1 (6 bases). V lost 8 bases to trimming and J lost 1 base, with 8 bases between them. The CDR3 length is 12 residues. Looked up from germline, CDR1 is LGHDT and CDR2 is YNNKEL (reference sequence). The CDR3 DNA follows: TGTGCCAGCCGAGGGGGGAACACTGAAGCTTTCTTT. Its protein product is CASRGGNTEAFF.